This T cell receptor beta chain was captured in a study of T-cell reconstitution after alpha-beta-depleted transplantation in children. This clonotype came up many times. Its cognate antigen is unknown. Unique molecular identifiers featured in how the TCRbeta library was prepared. MiXCR, run by TCRdb on the PCR reads, gives a single entry per CDR3 protein. The sample holds 280,000 or so distinct CDR3 sequences, under 14% seen once. Overall study results and limits: After transplant, at about two months, alpha-beta T cells were reportedly derived from several hundred expanded graft clones. Surviving thymic progenitors and recipient T cells were the source of high TCRbeta diversity at day 60 in some patients.

The CDR3 has 14 amino acids. Looked up from germline, CDR1 is MNHEY and CDR2 is SVGEGT. The junction had 1 base not matched to a gene; V was cut back by 2 bases and J by 2 bases. The chain has TRBV6-2 or TRBV6-3 and TRBJ2-7, with TRBD2 matching over 9 bases. Material: peripheral blood, obtained 180 days after TCRalphabeta/CD19-depleted stem cell transplant. The clonotype originates from a male patient aged 2-10 years who had a stem cell transplant for chronic granulomatous disease, so the T cells may come from the graft donor. The CDR3 sequence: CASSYKREAYEQYF. The CDR3 DNA follows: TGTGCCAGCAGTTACAAGCGGGAGGCCTACGAGCAGTACTTC.